The 20 T cell receptor beta chains below come from one sample, sequenced in a study of CD8 T cells in ankylosing spondylitis. Whole-study results and caveats: A TCR beta motif of roughly 8 highly homologous variants seemed to mark ankylosing spondylitis blood.

The antigens of these receptors remain unknown. A single record per CDR3 protein comes from TCRdb applying MiXCR to the 5' RACE reads. The sample has roughly 350,000 distinct CDR3 sequences, less than 10% seen once; the top ten hold roughly 14%. The sequenced sample consisted of blood, either unsorted or a sorted T cell fraction (not recorded which). Every receptor here comes from a male donor with ankylosing spondylitis.

This clonotype occurred a few times. The chain joins TRBV5-1 to TRBJ1-1, with D perhaps TRBD1 (5 bases). Germline loops: CDR1 SGHRS, CDR2 YFSETQ. V lost 2 bases and J 4 bases, leaving 12 bases between the germline ends. The CDR3 consists of 14 residues. The CDR3 bases are TGCGCCAGCAGCTTTCGTCAGGGAGGCACTGAAGCTTTCTTT. Protein sequence: CASSFRQGGTEAFF.

This clonotype was counted at least ten times. J is TRBJ2-5 and V is TRBV29-1, with D tentatively TRBD1 or TRBD2 (5 bases each). V lost 4 bases, J lost 2 bases, and 20 bases lay in between. The CDR3 sequence is 16 residues long. Germline V gene lookup returns CDR1 SQVTM and CDR2 ANQGSEA. CDR3 nucleotides: TGCAGCGTTGCTATTGGGACGACGTTGGTACAAGAGACCCAGTACTTC. This translates into CSVAIGTTLVQETQYF.

Ten or more counts support this clonotype. This rearrangement joins TRBV2 to TRBJ2-2; TRBD2 matches 9 bases. The CDR3 totals 15 residues. Germline values: CDR1 SNHLY, CDR2 FYNNEI. After removal of 4 bases from V and 7 bases from J, the junction contained 7 bases not matched to a gene. The CDR3 DNA follows: TGTGCCAGCAGTGTCGGTAGCGGGAGAGTCGGGGAGCTGTTTTTT. Residues: CASSVGSGRVGELFF.

This clonotype was detected ten times or more. The V and J genes are TRBV29-1 and TRBJ2-5; 9 bases are a match to TRBD2. The germline CDR1 and CDR2 sequences are SQVTM and ANQGSEA. The CDR3 runs to 15 residues. Trimming removed 3 bases from V and 0 bases from J; junction bases left unmatched: 5. The DNA for the CDR3 is TGCAGCGTTGAGGGCCTAGCGGGGTACCAAGAGACCCAGTACTTC. It yields the protein CSVEGLAGYQETQYF.

The genes are TRBV20-1 and TRBJ2-6; TRBD1 is a possible D gene (6 bases). This CDR3 spans 13 amino acids. Trimming shortened V by 5 bases and J by 9 bases, and 14 bases separated the two germline ends. The germline gives CDR1 DFQATT, CDR2 SNEGSKA (reference sequence). CDR3 bases: TGCAGTGCTGCTCGGACAGACATCAACGTCCTGACTTTC. This gives the protein CSAARTDINVLTF.

This clonotype occurred many times. The chain recombines TRBV29-1 with TRBJ2-5, with D hard to call. This CDR3 comprises 12 residues. Germline CDR1 reads SQVTM; CDR2 reads ANQGSEA. Trimming removed 3 bases at V and 6 bases at J, with 11 bases between. The CDR3 protein is CSVEAVPKTQYF. Written as DNA, the CDR3 is TGCAGCGTTGAGGCAGTGCCGAAGACCCAGTACTTC.

This clonotype was counted only a few times. The chain is built from TRBV27 and TRBJ2-7, with D possibly TRBD1 on 5 matching bases. There are 12 residues in the CDR3. V was pared by 0 bases and J by 6 bases, with 6 bases between. CDR1 and CDR2 from the germline V gene are MNHEY and SMNVEV (reference sequence). CDR3 loop: CASSLSGAEQYF. The CDR3 DNA reads TGTGCCAGCAGTTTATCAGGGGCCGAGCAGTACTTC.

This clonotype was counted between two and nine times. CDR3 residues: CASSQGGAAGAGTQYF. The CDR3 DNA is TGTGCCAGCAGCCAAGGAGGGGCAGCGGGAGCGGGTACGCAGTATTTT. The J gene is TRBJ2-3, the V gene TRBV3-1, with 8 bases identical to TRBD2. This CDR3 has 16 residues. V lost 1 base to trimming and J lost 8 bases; unmatched junction nucleotides: 11. CDR1 and CDR2 (germline): LGHDT, YNNKEL (reference sequence).

This clonotype was detected many times. V and J are TRBV13 and TRBJ2-2; 16 positions match TRBD2. The V segment lost 5 bases and the J segment 0 bases; nucleotides outside the gene matches: 15. Germline V CDR1 and CDR2: PRHDT, FYEKMQ (reference sequence). The CDR3 has 22 amino acids. The CDR3 region has the DNA TGTGCCAGCAGCCTACGGGGACCGGGACTAGCGGGAGGGACAGCGAACACCGGGGAGCTGTTTTTT. This translates into CASSLRGPGLAGGTANTGELFF.

In this sample, this clonotype turned up a few times. This chain joins TRBV29-1 and TRBJ1-1; possibly TRBD1 for D (5 bases). This CDR3 spans 13 amino acids. Germline values: CDR1 SQVTM, CDR2 ANQGSEA. V lost 5 bases, J lost 5 bases, and 15 bases lay in between. The DNA of the CDR3 is TGCAGCGTTTGTGTTGGCGGGGGAACTGAAGCTTTCTTT. Residues: CSVCVGGGTEAFF.

This clonotype was seen only a few times. This sequence joins TRBV4-1 and TRBJ1-4; TRBD1 is a possible D gene (5 bases). Germline lookup yields CDR1 MGHRA and CDR2 YSYEKL. The CDR3 covers 18 residues. With 1 base removed from V and 0 bases from J, the gap between germline ends came to 15 bases. The CDR3 DNA reads as TGCGCCAGCAGCCAAGGCGGAGGGGCCCACGCAACTAATGAAAAACTGTTTTTT. It codes for CASSQGGGAHATNEKLFF.

This clonotype was seen more than once but under ten times. The chain combines TRBV18 with TRBJ1-1; D is unresolved. V dropped 6 bases and J dropped 0 bases, with 14 bases sitting between them. Germline lookup yields CDR1 KGHSH and CDR2 LQKENI. The CDR3 is 15 residues long. The CDR3 is CASSSSTGLNTEAFF. CDR3 bases: TGTGCCAGCTCCTCCAGCACCGGGCTGAACACTGAAGCTTTCTTT.

This chain connects TRBV28 to TRBJ1-5, with D unclear. From germline, CDR1 is MDHEN and CDR2 SYDVKM. V was pared by 7 bases and J by 5 bases, with 18 bases between. This CDR3 region has 15 residues. The CDR3 sequence is CASNPRAHADQPQHF. The CDR3 DNA reads as TGTGCCAGCAATCCCCGGGCCCACGCAGATCAGCCCCAGCATTTT.

This clonotype was detected ten times or more. This chain uses TRBV2 with TRBJ2-3, with D perhaps TRBD2 (6 bases). Between the trimmed V and J ends, which lost 7 bases and 1 base, there was a span of 9 bases. This CDR3 is 13 amino acids long. Germline assignment: CDR1 SNHLY and CDR2 FYNNEI. For the CDR3, the DNA is TGTGCCAGCAAGCAGCGGGGCACAGATACGCAGTATTTT. It encodes CASKQRGTDTQYF.

This clonotype was picked up a small number of times. The rearrangement uses TRBV11-2 and TRBJ1-1; D might be TRBD1 (5 bases). This CDR3 region has 14 residues. CDR1 and CDR2 (germline): SGHAT, FQNNGV. V was pared by 0 bases and J by 8 bases, with 13 bases between. CDR3 DNA: TGTGCCAGCAGCTTAGATCGGCTCGGGGCCGAAGCTTTCTTT. Translated, it gives CASSLDRLGAEAFF. The complete variable domain, with remaining parts taken from reference TRBV11-2 and TRBJ1-1, reads EAGVAQSPRYKIIEKRQSVAFWCNPISGHATLYWYQQILGQGPKLLIQFQNNGVVDDSQLPKDRFSAERLKGVDSTLKIQPAKLEDSAVYLCASSLDRLGAEAFFGQGTRLTVV.

The CDR3 sequence: CASRRQGANTGELFF. The CDR3 DNA sequence: TGTGCCAGCAGGCGACAGGGGGCGAACACCGGGGAGCTGTTTTTT. V usage is TRBV28 and J usage is TRBJ2-2, with TRBD1 matching 9 bases. The CDR3 is 15 amino acids. Germline loops: CDR1 MDHEN, CDR2 SYDVKM. V dropped 6 bases and J dropped 0; count of bases not matched to a gene: 2. Full variable domain (outside the CDR3, taken from reference TRBV28 and TRBJ2-2): DVKVTQSSRYLVKRTGEKVFLECVQDMDHENMFWYRQDPGLGLRLIYFSYDVKMKEKGDIPEGYSVSREKKERFSLILESASTNQTSMYLCASRRQGANTGELFFGEGSRLTVL.

This clonotype was seen a few times. The V gene is TRBV3-1, the J gene TRBJ2-1; 10 bases align to TRBD2. CDR3 length equals 18 residues. The V gene end was trimmed by 0 bases and the J gene end by 8 bases; junction bases not matched to a gene: 13. The V gene's germline CDR1 is LGHDT and CDR2 YNNKEL (reference sequence). The CDR3 sequence is CASSQEGLAGASWDEQFF. In nucleotides, the CDR3 is TGTGCCAGCAGCCAAGAAGGCCTAGCGGGAGCCTCATGGGATGAGCAGTTCTTC.

DNA of the CDR3: TGTGCCAGCAGTTTCTTCGGGACTAGCGGGAGCACAGATACGCAGTATTTT. This translates into CASSFFGTSGSTDTQYF. The V call is TRBV6-5, the J call TRBJ2-3; 12 bases line up with TRBD2. V lost 4 bases and J lost 0; bases outside the gene matches: 5. Germline CDR1 MNHEY, CDR2 SVGAGI. The CDR3 consists of 17 residues.

The chain joins TRBV5-1 to TRBJ2-2; TRBD2 agrees at 12 bases. CDR3 length: 17 amino acids. The germline V gene has CDR1 SGHRS and CDR2 YFSETQ. The junction had 5 bases not matched to a gene; V was cut back by 5 bases and J by 0 bases. This chain's CDR3 is CASRKTSGRTNTGELFF. CDR3 bases: TGCGCCAGCAGGAAGACTAGCGGGAGAACGAACACCGGGGAGCTGTTTTTT.

The CDR3 nucleotides are TGTGCCAGCAGTGACCTGGACCTTGGCGGGGAGCTGTTTTTT. Protein sequence: CASSDLDLGGELFF. The chain couples TRBV2 to TRBJ2-2; D call uncertain. The V end lost 3 bases, the J end lost 7 bases, and 12 bases lay between the germline ends. Per germline, CDR1 SNHLY and CDR2 FYNNEI. The CDR3 contains 14 residues.